Sequencing of this T cell receptor beta chain was carried out in a study of Ad26.COV2.S vaccination and SARS-CoV-2 variants. Study details: It was the COV1001 Ad26.COV2.S trial arm that included the donor.

This clone was observed once. Treatment here: some 20 received Ad26.COV2.S at low or high dose, single or two shots; a few received placebo; per-sample allocation not given. The samples date from day 63 after the first vaccine or placebo injection. Measured with immunoSEQ multiplex PCR; TCRdb has only the in-frame clones, and not every one. This table has about 680,000 clones, 89% appearing once. The CDR3 has 14 residues. Germline V gene lookup returns CDR1 MNHEY and CDR2 SVGAGI. Trimming stripped 6 bases from V and 5 bases from J, with 13 bases between. This TCR came from a person aged 18-65 years who received the Ad26.COV2.S COVID-19 vaccine or a placebo. V gene TRBV6-5 combines with J gene TRBJ1-4; D possibly corresponds to TRBD1 (5 bases). Material: peripheral blood, obtained in a trial of Ad26.COV2.S vaccine versus placebo. The CDR3 bases are TGTGCCAGCAGGCACGGGACGGCGAATGAAAAACTGTTTTTT. Translated: CASRHGTANEKLFF.